This is a list of T cell receptor beta chains from one sample in a study of OX40 agonist ivuxolimab in advanced cancers. Clones were read by immunoSEQ multiplex PCR, and TCRdb kept only the in-frame ones, dropping some. The table has tens of thousands of clones, 80% to 85% seen once. The sample here was CD4+ or CD8+ T cells sorted from blood, taken in a trial of the OX40 agonist ivuxolimab. The source of these receptors is an adult with an advanced solid tumor such as melanoma, head and neck, liver or kidney cancer. Each CDR3 is given with its conserved first and last residue. A D gene is named only where the DNA matches it firmly. Expanded clones are given a class, and other clones once, few, many or no size at all.

j_call v_call clone_size d_call cdr3_aa cdr3_nt
TRBJ1-6 TRBV27 . TRBD1 CASSWTGTGYNSPLHF TGTGCCAGCAGTTGGACCGGGACAGGGTATAATTCACCCCTCCACTTT
TRBJ2-3 TRBV5-6 few TRBD2 CASSLGLASYTDTQYF TGTGCCAGCAGCTTGGGACTAGCGAGTTACACAGATACGCAGTATTTT
TRBJ1-1 TRBV19 . . CASSIGGTNTEAFF TGTGCCAGTAGTATAGGTGGGACGAACACTGAAGCTTTCTTT
TRBJ2-1 TRBV7-8 few . CASSLAGTYNEQFF TGTGCCAGCAGCTTAGCAGGGACTTACAATGAGCAGTTCTTC
TRBJ1-1 TRBV5-4 once . CASSQESDRTTEAFF TGTGCCAGCAGCCAAGAGAGTGACAGAACCACTGAAGCTTTCTTT
TRBJ2-7 TRBV7-9 . . CASSLVEGAGESSYEQYF TGTGCCAGCAGCTTAGTCGAAGGAGCAGGGGAGAGCTCCTACGAGCAGTACTTC
TRBJ2-3 TRBV5-4 . . CASSWLAELSTDTQYF TGTGCCAGCAGCTGGTTAGCGGAACTCAGCACAGATACGCAGTATTTT
TRBJ2-4 TRBV4-1 . . CASSQSGGLAKNIQYF TGCGCCAGCAGCCAAAGCGGAGGATTAGCCAAAAACATTCAGTACTTC
TRBJ2-2 TRBV27 . TRBD1 CASSLGQGTGELFF TGTGCCAGCAGTCTAGGACAGGGCACCGGGGAGCTGTTTTTT
TRBJ2-2 TRBV28 . . CASSSILRTGSNTGELFF TGTGCCAGCAGTTCTATTCTTCGGACGGGATCCAACACCGGGGAGCTGTTTTTT
TRBJ2-1 TRBV4-2 . TRBD2 CASSQEGRLAGEYNEQFF TGTGCCAGCAGCCAAGAGGGAAGGCTAGCGGGAGAGTACAATGAGCAGTTCTTC
TRBJ2-5 TRBV9 . TRBD1 CASSHGQGSQETQYF TGTGCCAGCAGCCACGGACAGGGGAGTCAAGAGACCCAGTACTTC
TRBJ2-7 TRBV7-8 few . CASSLDRVAYEQYF TGTGCCAGCAGCTTAGACAGGGTCGCCTACGAGCAGTACTTC
TRBJ1-3 TRBV27 once . CASSDRQAGNTIYF TGTGCCAGCAGTGACAGACAGGCTGGAAACACCATATATTTT
TRBJ1-2 TRBV6-5 . TRBD1 CATTGIDGYTF TGTGCCACGACAGGGATAGATGGCTACACCTTC
TRBJ2-2 TRBV7-2 . TRBD2 CASSLGAGGLAGEAGELFF TGTGCCAGCAGCTTAGGGGCGGGGGGACTAGCGGGAGAGGCCGGGGAGCTGTTTTTT
TRBJ2-5 TRBV29-1 . . CSAMAGIGRETQYF TGCAGCGCCATGGCGGGGATTGGGAGGGAGACCCAGTACTTC
TRBJ2-7 TRBV19 . . CASSTDGLNYEQYF TGTGCCAGTAGTACGGACGGCCTAAACTACGAGCAGTACTTC
TRBJ2-1 TRBV13 . . CASSLRDHSYIEQFF TGTGCCAGCAGCTTACGGGACCACTCTTACATTGAGCAGTTCTTC
TRBJ2-2 TRBV27 once TRBD2 CASNLRTSGGELFF TGTGCCAGCAACCTAAGGACTAGCGGGGGGGAGCTGTTTTTT
TRBJ1-5 TRBV4-1 once . CASSQEGGDISNQPQHF TGCGCCAGCAGCCAAGAGGGGGGCGATATTAGCAATCAGCCCCAGCATTTT
TRBJ2-1 TRBV4-2 . . CASSPGEEQFF TGTGCCAGCAGCCCCGGAGAAGAGCAGTTCTTC
TRBJ2-3 TRBV5-4 . TRBD1 CASSPGTGGTDTQYF TGTGCCAGCAGCCCCGGGACAGGGGGAACAGATACGCAGTATTTT
TRBJ2-1 TRBV28 . . CASSLLAYEQFF TGTGCCAGCAGTTTACTAGCCTATGAGCAGTTCTTC
TRBJ1-5 TRBV6-4 . TRBD1 CASSDSRGLGQPQHF TGTGCCAGCAGTGACTCAAGGGGGCTGGGGCAGCCCCAGCATTTT
TRBJ2-1 TRBV6-5 . . CASSYYSGNEQFF TGTGCCAGCAGTTATTATAGCGGAAATGAGCAGTTCTTC
TRBJ2-2 TRBV11-2 . . CASSQFSGELFF TGTGCCAGCAGCCAGTTTTCCGGGGAGCTGTTTTTT
TRBJ1-4 TRBV28 . . CASSLLETTNEKLFF TGTGCCAGCAGTCTGCTGGAGACAACTAATGAAAAACTGTTTTTT
TRBJ2-5 TRBV6-8 . TRBD2 CASSYGRRGGWGGQETQYF TGTGCCAGCAGTTACGGACGGCGGGGGGGCTGGGGAGGACAAGAGACCCAGTACTTC
TRBJ2-3 TRBV7-8 . . CASSTPGRGDTQYF TGTGCCAGCAGCACCCCAGGGCGGGGAGATACGCAGTATTTT
TRBJ2-1 TRBV9 . TRBD1 CASSVGTGNEQFF TGTGCCAGCAGCGTAGGGACAGGGAATGAGCAGTTCTTC
TRBJ1-1 TRBV4-2 . . CASSQLLEGWNTEAFF TGTGCCAGCAGCCAATTGTTAGAGGGTTGGAACACTGAAGCTTTCTTT
TRBJ1-1 TRBV6-5 . TRBD1 CASSLGQGNTEAFF TGTGCCAGCAGCCTGGGACAGGGGAACACTGAAGCTTTCTTT